The clone carrying this T cell receptor beta chain has just a few counts. As yet, its antigen is unknown. TCRdb re-derived calls from the reads in MiXCR, one entry per CDR3 protein. The repertoire holds around 750,000 distinct CDR3 sequences, with around a third as singletons. The source of the sample is a study of T cell repertoires in cytomegalovirus infection. On the study more broadly: Both recently identified HLA-C-restricted and well-studied HLA-B-restricted CMV epitopes were used in the study. CMV infection and matching HLA type were both indicated by public TCR beta signatures. The study's findings and limits: Dominating the ex vivo response were HLA-C-restricted CMV-specific TCR beta clonotypes. Pooled public TCR beta family frequency picked out CMV carriers with the relevant HLA.

This CDR3 spans 16 amino acids. The V and J ends lost 0 bases and 9 bases respectively, with 15 bases between them. Germline V gene data show CDR1 as LGHNA and CDR2 as YSLEER. The clonotype was recovered from a human donor in good health (CMV status not recorded). Some clones in this sample may be carry-over from other donors' samples. The rearrangement uses TRBV4-3 and TRBJ1-6; no clear D. The input for sequencing was cultured CD8+ T cells from PBMCs, taken from culture after CMV antigen stimulation. The DNA for the CDR3 is TGCGCCAGCAGCCAAGATATTGGGCAGATGGCTTCACCCCTCCACTTT. This encodes CASSQDIGQMASPLHF.